The 5 T cell receptor beta chains reported below all come from one sample, sequenced in a study of blood T cell repertoires in COVID-19. Only in-frame clones appear in the TCRdb table, and some are missing; sequencing was by immunoSEQ multiplex PCR. The table includes over 85,000 clones, roughly four fifths detected once. Sequenced: peripheral blood. The receptors originated from a woman aged 60 to 75 with acute or convalescent COVID-19.

The chain couples TRBV24-1 to TRBJ2-5; 9 positions agree with TRBD1. The trim removed 0 bases at V and 5 bases at J, leaving 3 bases unmatched. The CDR3 sequence is 15 residues long. Germline values: CDR1 KGHDR, CDR2 SFDVKD. The CDR3: CATSDLGDRVETQYF. The CDR3 coding sequence is TGTGCCACCAGTGATTTGGGGGACAGGGTTGAGACCCAGTACTTC.

The V call is TRBV2, the J call TRBJ1-4; D not resolved. The CDR3 sequence is 13 residues long. Per the germline V gene, CDR1 is SNHLY and CDR2 is FYNNEI. The V gene lost 8 bases and the J gene lost 5 bases, with 12 bases spanning the gap. The CDR3 nucleotides read TGTGCCAGCTCAAATACCGCGAATGAAAAACTGTTTTTT. Translated, it gives CASSNTANEKLFF. Filled out from reference TRBV2 and TRBJ1-4, the complete variable domain reads EPEVTQTPSHQVTQMGQEVILRCVPISNHLYFYWYRQILGQKVEFLVSFYNNEISEKSEIFDDQFSVERPDGSNFTLKIRSTKLEDSAMYFCASSNTANEKLFFGSGTQLSVL.

This sequence joins TRBV11-3 and TRBJ2-7; 7 nucleotides match TRBD1. The CDR3 consists of 14 residues. V gave up 5 bases and J gave up 0 bases; unmatched junction bases: 4. CDR1 is SGHNT, CDR2 YENEEA, per germline. The CDR3 is CASSPGQNSYEQYF. The CDR3 DNA sequence: TGTGCCAGCAGCCCGGGACAGAACTCCTACGAGCAGTACTTC.

This chain joins TRBV2 and TRBJ1-6; no firm D call. The CDR3 has 12 residues. Deletions cut 6 bases from V and 5 bases from J, with 5 bases between. Germline CDR1 and CDR2: SNHLY and FYNNEI. The CDR3 coding sequence is TGTGCCAGCAGACAAGATAATTCACCCCTCCACTTT. This translates into CASRQDNSPLHF. Supplemented by reference TRBV2 and TRBJ1-6, the full variable domain reads EPEVTQTPSHQVTQMGQEVILRCVPISNHLYFYWYRQILGQKVEFLVSFYNNEISEKSEIFDDQFSVERPDGSNFTLKIRSTKLEDSAMYFCASRQDNSPLHFGNGTRLTVT.

This sequence joins TRBV5-6 and TRBJ1-2; TRBD1 might be the D (5 bases). The germline gives CDR1 SGHDT, CDR2 YYEEEE. Trimming took 0 bases from V and 0 from J, leaving 9 bases between them. This CDR3 contains 15 residues. The CDR3 DNA reads as TGTGCCAGCAGCTTGGGGACATCCACTAACTATGGCTACACCTTC. Protein product: CASSLGTSTNYGYTF.